A single sample gave rise to the 2 T cell receptor beta chains below, sequenced in a study of Ad26.COV2.S vaccination and SARS-CoV-2 variants. The treatment: roughly 18 received Ad26.COV2.S at low or high dose, single or two shots; 5 received placebo; per-sample allocation not given. Specimen acquisition occurred on day 63 following the initial vaccine or placebo injection. The table came from immunoSEQ multiplex PCR; TCRdb's copy has only in-frame clones and leaves some out. The sample holds 300,000 to 400,000 clones; about 90% are singletons and the top ten take 4.5% to 5.5%. The specimen comprised peripheral blood, sampled in a trial of Ad26.COV2.S vaccine versus placebo. These receptors were taken from a person aged 18-60 years who received the Ad26.COV2.S COVID-19 vaccine or a placebo.

The gene calls are TRBV19 and TRBJ1-5; possible D gene TRBD1, 5 bases. Trimming cost V 5 bases and J 7 bases, with 18 bases left between them. The CDR3 loop spans 15 amino acids. Germline-derived CDR1 and CDR2 are LNHDA and SQIVND (reference sequence). CDR3 nucleotide sequence: TGTGCCAGTAGTTCCCAGGGTGGGGGGAACCAGCCCCAGCATTTT. Its protein product is CASSSQGGGNQPQHF.

This clone occurred a few times. This rearrangement joins TRBV6-5 to TRBJ2-7, with a possible D match to TRBD2 (6 bases). V was pared by 0 bases and J by 0 bases, with 12 bases between. The V gene's germline CDR1 is MNHEY and CDR2 SVGAGI. The CDR3 has 16 residues. For the CDR3, the DNA is TGTGCCAGCAGTTACTCGACAGCGACTAGCTCCTACGAGCAGTACGTC. It codes for CASSYSTATSSYEQYV.